This T cell receptor beta chain was recovered during a study of T cell repertoires in cytomegalovirus infection. For the study at large: Well-studied HLA-B-restricted CMV epitopes were used in the study alongside recently identified HLA-C-restricted ones.

TCRdb independently ran MiXCR on the reads; one entry per CDR3 protein. The repertoire holds a few hundred thousand distinct CDR3 sequences, with about 39% as singletons. The V gene's germline CDR1 is SGHAT and CDR2 FQNNGV. V gave up 2 bases and J gave up 7 bases, with 11 bases separating them. The CDR3 contains 13 residues. With respect to this clonotype: Its antigen is undetermined.

Study outcomes and limitations: Across the ex vivo response, the dominant clonotypes were HLA-C-restricted CMV-specific TCR beta clonotypes.

The sequenced sample was cultured PBMCs, obtained from culture after CMV antigen stimulation. The TCR was taken from a human donor in good health (CMV status not recorded). Some clones in this sample may be carry-over from other donors' samples. This chain connects TRBV11-2 to TRBJ2-5; the D gene is possibly TRBD1 (5 bases). The CDR3 DNA reads TGTGCCAGCAGCTTAAGGGGCGTGTTGACCCAGTACTTC. Amino acid sequence: CASSLRGVLTQYF.